Below, 21 T cell receptor beta chains from the same sample are listed, as sequenced in a study of early T cells in non-severe SARS-CoV-2 infection. TCRdb reprocessed the 5' RACE reads via MiXCR and lists one record per CDR3 protein. The sample yields approximately 100,000 distinct CDR3 sequences, roughly 9.6% seen once. The sample comprised whole blood. Source of these receptors: an adult who was a healthcare worker with PCR-confirmed SARS-CoV-2 infection or an uninfected control (not recorded which).

CDR3 nucleotide sequence: TGTGCCAGCAGTTTACTGGGACTCGAAGGAGGGACTGAAGCTTTCTTT. Residues: CASSLLGLEGGTEAFF. The chain combines TRBV27 with TRBJ1-1; tentatively, D is TRBD1 (5 bases). This CDR3 comprises 16 residues. Germline V lookup: CDR1 MNHEY, CDR2 SMNVEV (reference sequence). The germline V and J ends were trimmed by 2 bases and 5 bases, with 18 bases remaining between them.

The chain employs TRBV5-1 and TRBJ1-1, with TRBD1 identical over 9 bases. CDR1 SGHRS and CDR2 YFSETQ come from the germline V gene. There are 14 residues in the CDR3. V was clipped by 4 bases and J by 5 bases; unmatched bases: 6. CDR3 bases: TGCGCCAGCAGCCCCCGGACAGGGGAGACTGAAGCTTTCTTT. It translates to CASSPRTGETEAFF. Full variable domain (remainder filled in from reference TRBV5-1 and TRBJ1-1): KAGVTQTPRYLIKTRGQQVTLSCSPISGHRSVSWYQQTPGQGLQFLFEYFSETQRNKGNFPGRFSGRQFSNSRSEMNVSTLELGDSALYLCASSPRTGETEAFFGQGTRLTVV.

This clonotype was picked up many times. The chain carries TRBV2 and TRBJ1-1; 9 bases agree with TRBD1. The CDR3 runs to 14 residues. V was pared by 7 bases and J by 5 bases, with 8 bases of the junction left unmatched. CDR1 SNHLY and CDR2 FYNNEI come from the germline V gene. The CDR3 DNA sequence: TGTGCCAGCACTAAACAGGGGGCGGGTACTGAAGCTTTCTTT. Amino acid sequence: CASTKQGAGTEAFF.

There are a few counts of this clonotype. The chain uses TRBV20-1 and TRBJ2-7; TRBD2 matches at 11 bases. This CDR3 region has 14 residues. V lost 3 bases and J lost 6; bases outside the gene matches: 7. Germline V gene lookup returns CDR1 DFQATT and CDR2 SNEGSKA (reference sequence). The CDR3 bases are TGCAGTGCTAGCGATAGCGGGAGGGCCGTCGAGCAGTACTTC. Translating it yields CSASDSGRAVEQYF.

This clonotype has only one observation. The rearrangement uses TRBV20-1 and TRBJ1-2; no reliable D call. The CDR3 runs to 12 residues. V was trimmed by 6 bases and J by 4 bases, leaving 12 bases between them. Per germline, CDR1 DFQATT and CDR2 SNEGSKA (reference sequence). DNA for the CDR3: TGCAGTGCCTTACCTACAGCCTATGGCTACACCTTC. This sequence encodes CSALPTAYGYTF.

The chain recombines TRBV18 with TRBJ1-3; D is ambiguous. Trimming cost V 4 bases and J 7 bases, with 14 bases left between them. The CDR3 has 14 residues. In germline, CDR1 is KGHSH, CDR2 LQKENI. The CDR3 here is CASSQSASGNTIYF. CDR3 nucleotides: TGTGCCAGCTCACAGTCGGCAAGCGGCAACACCATATATTTT.

This clonotype has a count of ten or more. The V call is TRBV18, the J call TRBJ1-6, with D perhaps matching TRBD1 (5 bases). Germline CDR1 is KGHSH and CDR2 is LQKENI. The CDR3 covers 17 residues. Trimming took 4 bases from V and 7 from J, leaving 20 bases between them. DNA of the CDR3: TGTGCCAGCTCACACGCCTCACTACAGGTTGGAAATTCACCCCTCCACTTT. Translated: CASSHASLQVGNSPLHF.

Only a few counts were recorded for this clonotype. This sequence joins TRBV29-1 and TRBJ2-1; possibly TRBD2 for D (6 bases). The CDR3 has 15 residues. From germline, CDR1 is SQVTM and CDR2 ANQGSEA. V lost 6 bases and J lost 0, with 15 bases in between. As DNA, the CDR3 is TGCAGCGTGGCTACGGCCGGGAGCTCCTACAATGAGCAGTTCTTC. Amino acids: CSVATAGSSYNEQFF.

This clonotype was seen only a few times. The chain is built from TRBV28 and TRBJ2-1, with D maybe TRBD1 (6 bases). The CDR3 spans 15 residues. Trimming shortened V by 5 bases and J by 2 bases, and 13 bases separated the two germline ends. Germline CDR1 is MDHEN and CDR2 is SYDVKM. CDR3 region: CASSIIQGPYNEQFF. In nucleotides, the CDR3 is TGTGCCAGCAGTATCATACAGGGACCCTACAATGAGCAGTTCTTC. The full variable domain, its missing parts supplied by reference TRBV28 and TRBJ2-1, is DVKVTQSSRYLVKRTGEKVFLECVQDMDHENMFWYRQDPGLGLRLIYFSYDVKMKEKGDIPEGYSVSREKKERFSLILESASTNQTSMYLCASSIIQGPYNEQFFGPGTRLTVL.

This clonotype was picked up a small number of times. This chain joins TRBV5-1 and TRBJ2-1; TRBD2 matches at 9 bases. V was pared by 4 bases and J by 1 base, with 3 bases of the junction left unmatched. This CDR3 is built from 15 residues. Germline assignment: CDR1 SGHRS and CDR2 YFSETQ. CDR3 nucleotides: TGCGCCAGCAGCGTGACTAGCGGTTCCTACAATGAGCAGTTCTTC. It yields the protein CASSVTSGSYNEQFF.

This clonotype was seen at least ten times. J is TRBJ2-7 and V is TRBV1; no check of the table's D call, TRBD2, against the DNA was made. TRBV1 is noted as a pseudogene. This CDR3 has 16 amino acids. CDR3 loop: CTSSLGLLAGPYEQYF. CDR3 coding DNA: TGCACCAGCAGCCTCGGCCTACTAGCGGGCCCCTACGAGCAGTACTTC.

The chain links TRBV20-1 to TRBJ2-5; weak D call: TRBD2 (6 bases). The CDR3 totals 13 residues. Per the germline V gene, CDR1 is DFQATT and CDR2 is SNEGSKA (reference sequence). CDR3 nucleotide sequence: TGCAGCGCAGCTGGGGGGACTCTCCGAGGGCAGTACTTC. This encodes CSAAGGTLRGQYF.

This chain links TRBV18 with TRBJ1-2, with 9 bases fitting TRBD1. V lost 1 base, J lost 7 bases, and 1 base stayed unmatched. The CDR3 runs 13 residues. Germline V gene lookup returns CDR1 KGHSH and CDR2 LQKENI. CDR3 loop: CASSPQQGAGYTF. The CDR3 DNA sequence: TGTGCCAGCTCACCACAACAGGGGGCTGGCTACACCTTC.

This clonotype has only a few counts. V and J are TRBV6-1 and TRBJ1-5; D might be TRBD1 (6 bases). The V gene's germline CDR1 is MNHNS and CDR2 SASEGT. The V end lost 0 bases, the J end lost 4 bases, and 10 bases lay between the germline ends. The CDR3 loop spans 15 amino acids. The CDR3 region is CASSEAPTGNQPQHF. CDR3 nucleotide sequence: TGTGCCAGCAGTGAAGCCCCAACAGGGAATCAGCCCCAGCATTTT.

The sample holds many counts of this clonotype. The rearrangement links TRBV20-1 to TRBJ2-5; D may match TRBD1 or TRBD2 (5 bases each). This CDR3 is built from 16 residues. CDR1 is DFQATT, CDR2 SNEGSKA, per germline (reference sequence). V lost 1 base and J lost 1, with 16 bases in between. CDR3 amino acids: CSARASGRTLQETQYF. The CDR3 DNA reads as TGCAGTGCTAGAGCGTCGGGACGGACGCTCCAAGAGACCCAGTACTTC.

This rearrangement joins TRBV5-1 to TRBJ2-3; D remains unclear. Trimming shortened V by 4 bases and J by 0 bases, and 6 bases separated the two germline ends. This CDR3 has 13 amino acids. Germline lookup yields CDR1 SGHRS and CDR2 YFSETQ. CDR3 nucleotides: TGCGCCAGCAGCATGGGGAGCACAGATACGCAGTATTTT. Amino acid sequence: CASSMGSTDTQYF.

At least ten counts were recorded for this clonotype. The chain recombines TRBV20-1 with TRBJ1-5; 8 nucleotides align to TRBD1. The J segment lost 3 bases and the V segment lost 3 bases, leaving 7 bases of the junction unmatched. CDR1 and CDR2 (germline): DFQATT, SNEGSKA (reference sequence). The CDR3 runs to 15 residues. The CDR3 region is CSASGQGAYNQPQHF. Written as DNA, the CDR3 is TGCAGTGCTAGTGGACAGGGAGCTTACAATCAGCCCCAGCATTTT.

The chain carries TRBV27 and TRBJ1-2; perhaps TRBD1 as D (5 bases). V lost 2 bases, J lost 4 bases, and 14 bases lay in between. The CDR3 is 15 amino acids. Germline CDR1 MNHEY, CDR2 SMNVEV (reference sequence). The CDR3 DNA is TGTGCCAGCAGTTTAGGGGGAGGAGGGGCCTATGGCTACACCTTC. Residues: CASSLGGGGAYGYTF.

This sequence joins TRBV3-1 and TRBJ2-1; tentatively, D is TRBD2 (6 bases). The V end was cut by 2 bases, the J end by 0 bases, with 17 bases between. The length of the CDR3 is 18 residues. Germline CDR1 is LGHDT and CDR2 is YNNKEL (reference sequence). In DNA form, the CDR3 reads TGTGCCAGCAGCCAAACGGCGGGATTAGGAAGCTCCTACAATGAGCAGTTCTTC. It specifies CASSQTAGLGSSYNEQFF.

This clonotype has only a few counts. The chain is built from TRBV7-9 and TRBJ2-3, with D possibly being TRBD2 (6 bases). With 5 bases removed from V and 4 bases from J, the gap between germline ends came to 16 bases. The CDR3 length is 15 residues. Germline V CDR1 and CDR2: SEHNR, FQNEAQ (reference sequence). The CDR3 sequence is CASSQTSGSADTQYF. CDR3 DNA sequence: TGTGCCAGCAGCCAGACTAGTGGGAGTGCAGATACGCAGTATTTT.

CDR3: CASSLDSAGANTEAFF. The CDR3 DNA sequence: TGTGCCAGCAGCTTAGATTCGGCAGGAGCGAACACTGAAGCTTTCTTT. This chain joins TRBV11-2 and TRBJ1-1; D not resolved. The CDR3 sequence is 16 residues long. Per germline, CDR1 SGHAT and CDR2 FQNNGV. V was cut by 0 bases and J by 1 base, with 12 bases left in between.